Below are 20 T cell receptor beta chains sequenced from a single sample in a study of blood T cells in healthy people across ages. Together with a sample-barcoded 5' primer, a J-beta primer mix was included in a second PCR lasting about 6 to 11 cycles. Using its own MiXCR run on the 5' RACE reads, TCRdb lists one record per CDR3 protein. The profile shows about 780,000 distinct CDR3 sequences, 35% to 50% of them singletons. The source material was blood. These TCRs come from an elderly man in good health.

The chain links TRBV25-1 to TRBJ2-3, with D perhaps matching TRBD2 (5 bases). The V end lost 3 bases, the J end lost 5 bases, and 9 bases lay between the germline ends. CDR3 length: 13 residues. In germline, CDR1 is MGHDK, CDR2 SYGVNS. CDR3 loop: CASSDSGRDTQYF. The DNA for the CDR3 is TGTGCCAGCAGTGACAGCGGAAGAGATACGCAGTATTTT.

The chain links TRBV6-5 to TRBJ2-7; 8 bases map to TRBD1. Germline CDR1 is MNHEY and CDR2 is SVGAGI. J lost 5 bases, V lost 4 bases, and 10 bases had no gene match. CDR3 length equals 15 residues. Here the CDR3 reads CASSSLQGARHEQYF. The DNA for the CDR3 is TGTGCCAGCAGTTCGCTTCAGGGGGCTCGCCACGAGCAGTACTTC.

This chain joins TRBV28 and TRBJ2-1; 10 nucleotides align to TRBD2. The J segment lost 3 bases and the V segment lost 6 bases, leaving 5 bases of the junction unmatched. Germline CDR1 is MDHEN and CDR2 is SYDVKM. The CDR3 covers 15 residues. The CDR3 here is CASRPGLADYNEQFF. The CDR3, as DNA: TGTGCCAGCAGACCCGGACTAGCGGACTACAATGAGCAGTTCTTC.

This clonotype has more than one count but fewer than ten. The gene calls are TRBV7-6 and TRBJ2-2; the D gene is possibly TRBD1 (6 bases). The CDR3 runs to 18 residues. Between the trimmed V and J ends, which lost 4 bases and 0 bases, there was a span of 18 bases. Germline V gene lookup returns CDR1 SGHVS and CDR2 FNYEAQ. The CDR3 DNA reads as TGTGCCAGCAGCTCAAAGACAGGCCGGGCCGCGAACACCGGGGAGCTGTTTTTT. Translated: CASSSKTGRAANTGELFF.

This chain uses TRBV20-1 with TRBJ2-3, with 8 bases identical to TRBD1. Germline trimming cut 6 bases from V and 7 bases from J; bases unmatched to any gene: 12. This CDR3 contains 14 residues. The germline V gene has CDR1 DFQATT and CDR2 SNEGSKA (reference sequence). Here the CDR3 DNA reads TGCAGTGCCACGTTAAGGACAGGGACCCATACGCAGTATTTT. It specifies CSATLRTGTHTQYF.

V is TRBV7-2 and J is TRBJ2-5; TRBD2 might be the D (7 bases). The CDR3 length is 15 residues. Trimming cost V 5 bases and J 1 base, with 14 bases left between them. Germline V lookup: CDR1 SGHTA, CDR2 FQGNSA. CDR3 sequence (DNA): TGTGCCAGCAGCAGACGGGGGGCATCCCAAGAGACCCAGTACTTC. This translates into CASSRRGASQETQYF.

This chain uses TRBV28 with TRBJ2-6, with 9 bases aligning to TRBD1. Germline V CDR1 and CDR2: MDHEN, SYDVKM. The CDR3 has 16 amino acids. V lost 5 bases and J lost 5; bases outside the gene matches: 7. The CDR3 DNA follows: TGTGCCAGCAGTCCCCAGGACAGGGGTTGGGCCAACGTCCTGACTTTC. It specifies CASSPQDRGWANVLTF.

At least ten counts were recorded for this clonotype. J is TRBJ2-2 and V is TRBV29-1, with D maybe TRBD2 (5 bases). CDR3 length: 18 residues. Germline values: CDR1 SQVTM, CDR2 ANQGSEA. Trimming pared 0 bases from V and 3 bases from J, leaving 20 bases between. This CDR3 reads CSVEDPGGISTDTGELFF. The CDR3 bases are TGCAGCGTTGAAGATCCTGGAGGAATAAGTACCGACACCGGGGAGCTGTTTTTT.

This clonotype was picked up one time. The J gene is TRBJ2-7, the V gene TRBV21-1; TRBD1 was called by the table and not checked on the DNA. TRBV21-1 is a known pseudogene. This CDR3 has 16 residues. The CDR3 here is CASSKKTGQASYEQYF. The CDR3 DNA follows: TGTGCCAGCAGCAAAAAAACGGGACAGGCCTCCTACGAGCAGTACTTC.

The DNA for the CDR3 is TGTGCCAGCTCACCCTACAAAGGCAACTACGAGCAGTACTTC. Amino acid sequence: CASSPYKGNYEQYF. The rearrangement uses TRBV18 and TRBJ2-7; no clear D. The ends were cut back, 3 bases at V and 3 bases at J, with 12 bases in the middle. The CDR3 runs 14 residues. CDR1 is KGHSH and CDR2 is LQKENI in the germline V gene.

As regards this clonotype: This may be a read error, as it is one base from a much larger clone. This chain uses TRBV27 with TRBJ2-3; weak D call: TRBD2 (5 bases). Looked up from germline, CDR1 is MNHEY and CDR2 is SMNVEV (reference sequence). The CDR3 is 13 amino acids. The CDR3 region is CTSSATAAGTQYF. The CDR3, as DNA: TGTACCAGCAGTGCTACGGCTGCGGGTACGCAGTATTTT.

The chain uses TRBV12-3 or TRBV12-4 and TRBJ2-5; possibly TRBD1 for D (6 bases). The CDR3 spans 15 residues. V was trimmed by 2 bases and J by 11 bases, leaving 21 bases between them. Written as DNA, the CDR3 is TGTGCCAGCAGTTTAAGGAGGACAGACCTTGAGGAGCAGTACTTC. It codes for CASSLRRTDLEEQYF.

This chain uses TRBV7-8 with TRBJ2-7, with TRBD2 as a possible D gene (6 bases). V was pared by 5 bases and J by 5 bases, with 16 bases between. This CDR3 comprises 14 residues. The V gene's germline CDR1 is SGHVS and CDR2 FQNEAQ. This CDR3 reads CASSARWERDEQYF. The CDR3 DNA is TGTGCCAGCAGCGCCCGATGGGAGCGGGACGAGCAGTACTTC.

The chain recombines TRBV15 with TRBJ2-7; D is unresolved. V was pared by 0 bases and J by 10 bases, with 13 bases between. Germline lookup yields CDR1 LNHNV and CDR2 YYDKDF (reference sequence). The CDR3 has 13 amino acids. CDR3 in amino acids: CATSRDQGWAQYF. The DNA for the CDR3 is TGTGCCACCAGCAGAGATCAAGGGTGGGCCCAGTACTTC.

The chain combines TRBV7-2 with TRBJ2-5, with 10 bases aligning to TRBD2. Germline assignment: CDR1 SGHTA and CDR2 FQGNSA. V dropped 2 bases and J dropped 3; count of bases not matched to a gene: 6. The CDR3 sequence is 16 residues long. The CDR3 spells CASSLLRLAGEETQYF. CDR3 nucleotide sequence: TGTGCCAGCAGCTTATTGAGGCTAGCGGGAGAAGAGACCCAGTACTTC.

The chain is built from TRBV20-1 and TRBJ2-7; 9 bases align to TRBD1. The DNA end is more similar to TRBJ2-5, so the J call may be wrong. The CDR3 length is 15 residues. The germline CDR1 and CDR2 sequences are DFQATT and SNEGSKA (reference sequence). The CDR3 nucleotides are TGCAGTGCTCCACCGATGGACAGGGGTCAAGAGACCCAGTACTTC. Protein product: CSAPPMDRGQETQYF.

The rearrangement links TRBV4-1 to TRBJ2-7; D perhaps matches TRBD1 (5 bases). The CDR3 totals 13 residues. The germline CDR1 and CDR2 sequences are MGHRA and YSYEKL. V was clipped by 0 bases and J by 4 bases, with 7 bases between them. The DNA for the CDR3 is TGCGCCAGCAGCCAAGAGCCAGGGTACGAGCAGTACTTC. It encodes CASSQEPGYEQYF.

This clonotype was found a few times. The chain links TRBV12-3 or TRBV12-4 to TRBJ2-5; 12 bases are shared with TRBD2. This CDR3 region has 16 residues. Germline trimming cut 6 bases from V and 7 bases from J; bases unmatched to any gene: 12. The CDR3 bases are TGTGCCAGCAGGTCGACTAGCGGGAGTCCCATGTCGACCCAGTACTTC. Translation gives CASRSTSGSPMSTQYF.

The rearrangement joins TRBV18 to TRBJ2-1; 7 nucleotides match TRBD2. Per the germline V gene, CDR1 is KGHSH and CDR2 is LQKENI. The CDR3 is 13 residues long. The junction had 6 bases not matched to a gene; V was cut back by 3 bases and J by 10 bases. The CDR3 sequence is CASSPTLAVEQFF. Here the CDR3 DNA reads TGTGCCAGCTCACCTACTCTAGCGGTAGAGCAGTTCTTC.

This clonotype was counted a few times. The chain employs TRBV29-1 and TRBJ2-4, with D perhaps TRBD1 (6 bases). Germline V lookup: CDR1 SQVTM, CDR2 ANQGSEA. CDR3 length: 11 amino acids. V gave up 6 bases and J gave up 5 bases, with 8 bases separating them. This CDR3 is CSVWTENIQYF. CDR3 in DNA: TGCAGCGTGTGGACAGAAAACATTCAGTACTTC.